This TCR beta chain derives from a study of T cells of healthy individuals. MiXCR was run by TCRdb on the 5' RACE reads, yielding one entry per CDR3 protein. The sample yields about 57,000 distinct CDR3 sequences, under 20% seen once. This clonotype has only a few counts. CDR3 length equals 15 residues. In germline, CDR1 is ENHRY, CDR2 SYGVKD. V dropped 5 bases and J dropped 0; count of bases not matched to a gene: 6. The receptor comes from a human donor in good health. The chain has TRBV10-3 and TRBJ1-1; the match to TRBD1 covers 7 bases. Here the CDR3 reads CAISRRDSMNTEAFF. CDR3 nucleotides: TGTGCCATCAGTCGCCGGGACAGCATGAACACTGAAGCTTTCTTT.